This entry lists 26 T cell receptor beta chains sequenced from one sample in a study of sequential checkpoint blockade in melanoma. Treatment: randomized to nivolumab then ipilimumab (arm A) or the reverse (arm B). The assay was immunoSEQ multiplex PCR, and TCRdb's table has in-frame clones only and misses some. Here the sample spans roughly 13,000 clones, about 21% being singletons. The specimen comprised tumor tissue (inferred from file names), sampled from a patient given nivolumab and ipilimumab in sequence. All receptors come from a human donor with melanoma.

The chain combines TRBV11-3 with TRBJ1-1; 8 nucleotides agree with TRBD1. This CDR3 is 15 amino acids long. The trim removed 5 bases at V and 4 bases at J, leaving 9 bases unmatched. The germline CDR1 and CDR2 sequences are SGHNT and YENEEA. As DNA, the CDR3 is TGTGCCAGCAGCCCTAGACAGGGGTATTTCACTGAAGCTTTCTTT. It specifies CASSPRQGYFTEAFF.

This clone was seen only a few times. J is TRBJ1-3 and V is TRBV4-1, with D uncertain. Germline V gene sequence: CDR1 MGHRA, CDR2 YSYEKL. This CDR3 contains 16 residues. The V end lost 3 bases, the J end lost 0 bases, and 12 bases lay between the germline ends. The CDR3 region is CASSHVGPISGNTIYF. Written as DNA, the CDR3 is TGCGCCAGCAGCCATGTAGGACCGATCTCTGGAAACACCATATATTTT.

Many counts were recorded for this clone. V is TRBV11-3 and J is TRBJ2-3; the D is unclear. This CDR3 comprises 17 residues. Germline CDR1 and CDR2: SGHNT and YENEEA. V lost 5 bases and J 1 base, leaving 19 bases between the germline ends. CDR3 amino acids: CASSPTKRYRGTDTQYF. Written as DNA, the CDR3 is TGTGCCAGCAGCCCAACCAAGCGATACCGAGGCACAGATACGCAGTATTTT.

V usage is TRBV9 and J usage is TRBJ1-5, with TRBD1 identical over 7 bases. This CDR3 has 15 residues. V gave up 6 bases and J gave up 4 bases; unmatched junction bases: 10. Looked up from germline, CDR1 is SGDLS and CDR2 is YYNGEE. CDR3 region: CASIKLGTDNQPQHF. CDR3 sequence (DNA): TGTGCCAGCATCAAACTTGGGACAGATAATCAGCCCCAGCATTTT.

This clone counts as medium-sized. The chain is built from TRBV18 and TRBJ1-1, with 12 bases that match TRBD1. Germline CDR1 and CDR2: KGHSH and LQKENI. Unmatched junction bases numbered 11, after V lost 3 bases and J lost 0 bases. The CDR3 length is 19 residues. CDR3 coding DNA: TGTGCCAGCTCACCCCTCCAGTGGGGACAGGGGGCTATGAACACTGAAGCTTTCTTT. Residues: CASSPLQWGQGAMNTEAFF.

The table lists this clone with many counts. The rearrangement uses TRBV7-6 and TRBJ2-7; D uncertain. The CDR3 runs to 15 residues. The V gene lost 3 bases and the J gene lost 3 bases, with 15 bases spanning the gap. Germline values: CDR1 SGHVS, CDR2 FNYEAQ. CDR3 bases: TGTGCCAGCAGCTTGGTTCCAGACTCCAGCTACGAGCAGTACTTC. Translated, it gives CASSLVPDSSYEQYF. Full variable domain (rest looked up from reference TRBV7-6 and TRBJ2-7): GAGVSQSPRYKVTKRGQDVALRCDPISGHVSLYWYRQALGQGPEFLTYFNYEAQQDKSGLPNDRFSAERPEGSISTLTIQRTEQRDSAMYRCASSLVPDSSYEQYFGPGTRLTVT.

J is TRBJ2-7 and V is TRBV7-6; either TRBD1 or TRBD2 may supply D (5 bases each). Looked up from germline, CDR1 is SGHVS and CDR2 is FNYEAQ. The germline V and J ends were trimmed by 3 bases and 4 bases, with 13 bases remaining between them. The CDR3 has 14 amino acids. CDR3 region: CASSLNGAEYEQYF. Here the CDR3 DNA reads TGTGCCAGCAGCTTGAACGGGGCGGAGTACGAGCAGTACTTC.

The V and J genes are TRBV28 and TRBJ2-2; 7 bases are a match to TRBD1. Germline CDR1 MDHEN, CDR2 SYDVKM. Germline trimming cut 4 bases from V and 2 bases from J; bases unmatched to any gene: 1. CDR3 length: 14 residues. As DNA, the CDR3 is TGTGCCAGCAGTTGGGACAGTAACACCGGGGAGCTGTTTTTT. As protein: CASSWDSNTGELFF. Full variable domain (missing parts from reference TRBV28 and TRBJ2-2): DVKVTQSSRYLVKRTGEKVFLECVQDMDHENMFWYRQDPGLGLRLIYFSYDVKMKEKGDIPEGYSVSREKKERFSLILESASTNQTSMYLCASSWDSNTGELFFGEGSRLTVL.

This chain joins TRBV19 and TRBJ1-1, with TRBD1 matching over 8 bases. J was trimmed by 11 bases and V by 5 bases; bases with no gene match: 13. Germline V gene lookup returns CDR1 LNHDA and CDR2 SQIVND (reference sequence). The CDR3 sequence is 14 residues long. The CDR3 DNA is TGTGCCAGTAGTCCCCCAGGGGGCCGGGATCGGGCTTTCTTT. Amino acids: CASSPPGGRDRAFF.

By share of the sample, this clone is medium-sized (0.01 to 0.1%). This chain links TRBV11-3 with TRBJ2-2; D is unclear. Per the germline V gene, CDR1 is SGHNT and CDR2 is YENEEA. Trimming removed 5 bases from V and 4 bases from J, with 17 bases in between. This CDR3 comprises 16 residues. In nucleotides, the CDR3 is TGTGCCAGCAGCCCACCCGGGCTAGACCTCACCGGGGAGCTGTTTTTT. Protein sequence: CASSPPGLDLTGELFF.

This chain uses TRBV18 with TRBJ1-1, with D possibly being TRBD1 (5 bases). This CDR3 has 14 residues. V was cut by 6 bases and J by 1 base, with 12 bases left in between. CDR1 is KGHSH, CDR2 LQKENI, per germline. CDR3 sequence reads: CASSLRGRNTEAFF. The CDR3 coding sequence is TGTGCCAGCTCTTTGCGGGGCAGGAACACTGAAGCTTTCTTT.

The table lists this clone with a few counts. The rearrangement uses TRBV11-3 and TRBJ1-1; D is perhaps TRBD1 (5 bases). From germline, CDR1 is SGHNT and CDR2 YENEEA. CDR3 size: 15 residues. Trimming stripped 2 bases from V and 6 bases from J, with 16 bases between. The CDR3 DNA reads TGTGCCAGCAGCTTACGGTCGGCAGGGATCGCTGAAGCTTTCTTT. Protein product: CASSLRSAGIAEAFF.

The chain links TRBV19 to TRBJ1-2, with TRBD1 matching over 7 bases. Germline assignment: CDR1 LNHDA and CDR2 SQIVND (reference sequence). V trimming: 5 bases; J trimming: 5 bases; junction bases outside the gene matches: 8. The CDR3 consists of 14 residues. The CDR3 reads CASSPQGGVYGYTF. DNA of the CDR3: TGTGCCAGTAGTCCCCAGGGGGGGGTGTATGGCTACACCTTC.

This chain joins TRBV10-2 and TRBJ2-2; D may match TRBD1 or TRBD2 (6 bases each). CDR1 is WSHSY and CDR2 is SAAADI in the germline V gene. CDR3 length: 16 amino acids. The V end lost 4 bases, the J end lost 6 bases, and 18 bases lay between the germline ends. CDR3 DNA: TGCGCCAGCAGTGCCCTCGGGGGCAGGGATGCCGGGGAGCTGTTTTTT. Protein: CASSALGGRDAGELFF.

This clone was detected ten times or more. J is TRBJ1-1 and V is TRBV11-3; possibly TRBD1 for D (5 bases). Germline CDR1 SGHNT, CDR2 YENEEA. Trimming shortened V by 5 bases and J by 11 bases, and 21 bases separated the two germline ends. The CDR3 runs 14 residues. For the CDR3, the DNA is TGTGCCAGCAGCCTAGGGACCGAACCCGGTCAGGCTTTCTTT. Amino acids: CASSLGTEPGQAFF.

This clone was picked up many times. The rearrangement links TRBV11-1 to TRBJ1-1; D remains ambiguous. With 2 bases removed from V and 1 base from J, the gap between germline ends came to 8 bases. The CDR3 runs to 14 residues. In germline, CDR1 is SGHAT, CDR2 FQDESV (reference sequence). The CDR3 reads CASSLQVGNTEAFF. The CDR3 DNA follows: TGTGCCAGCAGCTTACAGGTGGGGAACACTGAAGCTTTCTTT.

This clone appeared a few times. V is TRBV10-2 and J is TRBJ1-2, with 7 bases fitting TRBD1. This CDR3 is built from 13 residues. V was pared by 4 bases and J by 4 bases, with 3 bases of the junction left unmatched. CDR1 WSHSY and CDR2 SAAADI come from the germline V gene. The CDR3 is CASSGPGGYGYTF. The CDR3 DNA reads TGCGCCAGCAGTGGGCCAGGGGGCTATGGCTACACCTTC.

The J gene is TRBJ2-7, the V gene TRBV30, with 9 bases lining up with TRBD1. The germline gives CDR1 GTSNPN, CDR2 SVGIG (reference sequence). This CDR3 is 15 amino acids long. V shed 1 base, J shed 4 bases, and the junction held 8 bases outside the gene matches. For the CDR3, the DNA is TGTGCCTGGAGTGCCTTAAGGGGGACAGGGTACGAGCAGTACTTC. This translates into CAWSALRGTGYEQYF.

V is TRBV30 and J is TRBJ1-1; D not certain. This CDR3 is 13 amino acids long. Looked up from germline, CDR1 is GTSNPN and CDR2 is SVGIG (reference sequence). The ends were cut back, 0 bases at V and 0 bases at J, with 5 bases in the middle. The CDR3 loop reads CAWSVHLNTEAFF. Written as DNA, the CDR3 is TGTGCCTGGAGTGTACATCTGAACACTGAAGCTTTCTTT.

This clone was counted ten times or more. The chain's CDR3 is CASSHRRQGAYEQFF. For the CDR3, the DNA is TGCGCCAGCAGCCATCGAAGACAGGGGGCGTATGAGCAGTTCTTC. The chain joins TRBV1 to TRBJ2-1; the table's D call TRBD1 went unverified against the DNA. TRBV1 is designated a pseudogene. The CDR3 runs 15 residues.

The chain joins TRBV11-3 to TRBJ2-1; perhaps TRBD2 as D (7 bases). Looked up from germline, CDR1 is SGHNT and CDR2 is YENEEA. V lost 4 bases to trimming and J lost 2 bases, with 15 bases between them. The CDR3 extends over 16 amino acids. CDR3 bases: TGTGCCAGCAGCTCCAGAGGGGGGGGCCCCTACAATGAGCAGTTCTTC. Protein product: CASSSRGGGPYNEQFF. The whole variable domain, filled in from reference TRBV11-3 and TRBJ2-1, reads EAGVVQSPRYKIIEKKQPVAFWCNPISGHNTLYWYLQNLGQGPELLIRYENEEAVDDSQLPKDRFSAERLKGVDSTLKIQPAELGDSAVYLCASSSRGGGPYNEQFFGPGTRLTVL.

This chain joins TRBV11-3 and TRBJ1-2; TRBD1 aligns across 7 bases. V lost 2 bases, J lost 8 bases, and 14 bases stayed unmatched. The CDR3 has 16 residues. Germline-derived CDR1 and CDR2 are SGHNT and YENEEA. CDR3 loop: CASSLPGRGYLGGYTF. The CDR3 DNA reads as TGTGCCAGCAGCTTACCGGGCAGGGGGTATTTGGGAGGCTACACCTTC.

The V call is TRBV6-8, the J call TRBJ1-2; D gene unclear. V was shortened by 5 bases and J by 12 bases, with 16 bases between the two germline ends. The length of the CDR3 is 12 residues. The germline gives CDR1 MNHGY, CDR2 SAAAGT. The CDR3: CASSVLRVHDTF. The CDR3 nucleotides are TGTGCCAGCAGTGTACTTAGGGTACACGACACCTTC.

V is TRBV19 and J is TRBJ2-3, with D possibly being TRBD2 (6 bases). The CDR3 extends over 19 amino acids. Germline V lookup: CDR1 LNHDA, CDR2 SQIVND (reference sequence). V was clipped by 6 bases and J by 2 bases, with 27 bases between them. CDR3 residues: CASSYESPRDSTFTDTQYF. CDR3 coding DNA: TGTGCCAGTAGCTATGAGAGCCCCCGGGACTCTACATTCACAGATACGCAGTATTTT.

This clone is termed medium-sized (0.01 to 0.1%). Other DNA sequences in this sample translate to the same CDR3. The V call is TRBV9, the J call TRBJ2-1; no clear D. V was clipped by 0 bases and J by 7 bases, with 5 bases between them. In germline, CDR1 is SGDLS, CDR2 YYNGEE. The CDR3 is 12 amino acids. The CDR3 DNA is TGTGCCAGCAGCGTAGTAGAGAATGAGCAGTTCTTC. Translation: CASSVVENEQFF.

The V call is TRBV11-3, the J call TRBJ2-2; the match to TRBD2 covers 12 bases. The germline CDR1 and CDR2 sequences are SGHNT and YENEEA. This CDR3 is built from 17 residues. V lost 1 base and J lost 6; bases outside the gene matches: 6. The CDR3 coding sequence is TGTGCCAGCAGCTTAGGACTAGCGGGAGTTTTCCCCGGGGAGCTGTTTTTT. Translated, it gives CASSLGLAGVFPGELFF.